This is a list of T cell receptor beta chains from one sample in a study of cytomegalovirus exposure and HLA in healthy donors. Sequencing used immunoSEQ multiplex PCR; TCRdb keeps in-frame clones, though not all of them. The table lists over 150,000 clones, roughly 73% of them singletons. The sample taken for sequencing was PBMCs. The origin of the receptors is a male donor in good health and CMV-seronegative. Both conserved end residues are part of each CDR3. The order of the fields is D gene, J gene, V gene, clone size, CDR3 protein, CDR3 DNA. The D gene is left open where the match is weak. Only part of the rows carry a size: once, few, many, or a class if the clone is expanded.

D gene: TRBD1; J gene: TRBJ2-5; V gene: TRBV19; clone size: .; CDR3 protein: CASSKLTAGQGETQYF; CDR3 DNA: TGTGCCAGTAGTAAGTTGACCGCGGGACAGGGGGAGACCCAGTACTTC
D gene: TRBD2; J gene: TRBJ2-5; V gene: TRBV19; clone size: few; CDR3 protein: CASSTGTSGVRETQYF; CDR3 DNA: TGTGCCAGTAGTACCGGGACTAGCGGGGTTCGGGAGACCCAGTACTTC
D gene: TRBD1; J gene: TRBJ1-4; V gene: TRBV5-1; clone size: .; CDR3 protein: CASSSLTGKEKLFF; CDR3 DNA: TGCGCCAGCAGCTCCTTGACAGGGAAGGAAAAACTGTTTTTT
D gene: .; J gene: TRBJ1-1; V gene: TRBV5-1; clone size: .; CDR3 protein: CASSLSLNTEAFF; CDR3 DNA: TGCGCCAGCAGCTTGAGCTTGAACACTGAAGCTTTCTTT
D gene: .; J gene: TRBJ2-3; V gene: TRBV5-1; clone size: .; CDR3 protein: CASSLLAWADTQYF; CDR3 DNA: TGCGCCAGCAGCTTACTAGCATGGGCAGATACGCAGTATTTT
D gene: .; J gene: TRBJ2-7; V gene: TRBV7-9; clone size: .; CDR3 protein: CASSLSGYEQYF; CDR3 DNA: TGTGCCAGCAGCTTATCGGGCTACGAGCAGTACTTC
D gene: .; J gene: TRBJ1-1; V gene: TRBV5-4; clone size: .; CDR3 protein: CASSLDRGTEAFF; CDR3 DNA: TGTGCCAGCAGCTTGGATCGGGGAACTGAAGCTTTCTTT
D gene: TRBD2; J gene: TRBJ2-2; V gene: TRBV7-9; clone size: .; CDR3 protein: CASSETRMTSPNTGELFF; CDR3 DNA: TGTGCCAGCAGCGAGACCCGAATGACTAGCCCGAACACCGGGGAGCTGTTTTTT
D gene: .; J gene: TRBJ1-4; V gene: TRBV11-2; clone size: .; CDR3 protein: CASSPPLGEGWGTNEKLFF; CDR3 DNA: TGTGCCAGCAGCCCCCCCCTGGGGGAGGGGTGGGGAACTAATGAAAAACTGTTTTTT
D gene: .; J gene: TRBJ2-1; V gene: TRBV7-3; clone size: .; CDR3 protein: CASSPGDSPYNEQFF; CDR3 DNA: TGTGCCAGCAGCCCGGGGGATAGTCCCTACAATGAGCAGTTCTTC
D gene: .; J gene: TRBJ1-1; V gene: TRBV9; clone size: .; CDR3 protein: CASSVGQGNEAFF; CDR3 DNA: TGTGCCAGCAGCGTAGGGCAGGGAAATGAAGCTTTCTTT
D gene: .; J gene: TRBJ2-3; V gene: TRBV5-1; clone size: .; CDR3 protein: CASSLVRARTSTDTQYF; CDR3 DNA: TGCGCCAGCAGCTTGGTACGAGCGCGAACTAGCACAGATACGCAGTATTTT
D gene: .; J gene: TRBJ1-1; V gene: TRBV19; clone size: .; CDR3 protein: CASRPLAGMNTEAFF; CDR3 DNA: TGTGCCAGCCGACCCCTCGCAGGAATGAACACTGAAGCTTTCTTT
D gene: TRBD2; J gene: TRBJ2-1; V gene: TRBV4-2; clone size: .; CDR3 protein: CASSQSGPGLAGGTIDEQFF; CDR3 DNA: TGTGCCAGCAGCCAATCTGGACCGGGACTAGCGGGGGGTACGATCGATGAGCAGTTCTTC
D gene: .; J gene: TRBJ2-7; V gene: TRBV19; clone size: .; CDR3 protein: CATRGSSGPYEQYF; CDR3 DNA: TGTGCCACCCGTGGAAGTAGCGGACCCTACGAGCAGTACTTC
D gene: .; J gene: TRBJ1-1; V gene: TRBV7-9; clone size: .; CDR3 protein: CASSSGVIKAFF; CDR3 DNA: TGTGCCAGCAGCTCGGGAGTGATAAAGGCTTTCTTT
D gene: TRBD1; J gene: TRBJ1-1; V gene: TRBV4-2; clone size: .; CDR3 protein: CASSGTGATEAFF; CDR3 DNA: TGTGCCAGCAGCGGGACAGGGGCCACTGAAGCTTTCTTT
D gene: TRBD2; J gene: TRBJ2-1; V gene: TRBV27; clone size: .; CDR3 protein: CASSLTSGTSGGMFF; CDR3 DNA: TGTGCCAGCAGTTTAACCTCCGGGACTAGCGGGGGTATGTTCTTC
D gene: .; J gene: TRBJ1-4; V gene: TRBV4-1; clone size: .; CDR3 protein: CASSQDRVEKLLF; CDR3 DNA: TGCGCCAGCAGCCAAGATCGGGTTGAAAAACTGCTTTTT
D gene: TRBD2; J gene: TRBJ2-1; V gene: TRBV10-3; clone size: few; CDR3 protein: CAISEFRTSSYNEQFF; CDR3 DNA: TGTGCCATCAGTGAGTTTCGGACTAGCTCCTACAATGAGCAGTTCTTC
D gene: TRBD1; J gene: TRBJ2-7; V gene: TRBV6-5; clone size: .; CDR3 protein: CASRTRDRGYEQYF; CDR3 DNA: TGTGCCAGCAGAACCCGGGACAGGGGCTACGAGCAGTACTTC
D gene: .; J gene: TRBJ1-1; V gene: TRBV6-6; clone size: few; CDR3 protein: CASSYFLGDTEAFF; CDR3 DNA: TGTGCCAGCAGTTACTTTCTCGGAGACACTGAAGCTTTCTTT
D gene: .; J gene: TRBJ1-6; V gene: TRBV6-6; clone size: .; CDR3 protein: CASSYPDRPGSPLHF; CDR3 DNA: TGTGCCAGCAGTTACCCTGACAGGCCGGGCTCACCCCTCCACTTT
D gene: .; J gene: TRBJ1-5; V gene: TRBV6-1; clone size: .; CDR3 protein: CASSEDGYSNQPQHF; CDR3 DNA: TGTGCCAGCAGTGAAGACGGTTATAGCAATCAGCCCCAGCATTTT
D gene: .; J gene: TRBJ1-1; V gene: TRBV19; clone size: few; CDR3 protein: CASSIPGANTEAFF; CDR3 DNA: TGTGCCAGTAGTATACCGGGTGCAAACACTGAAGCTTTCTTT
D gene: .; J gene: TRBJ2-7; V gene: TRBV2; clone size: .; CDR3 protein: CASSQEGHEQYF; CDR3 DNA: TGTGCCAGCAGCCAAGAGGGTCACGAGCAGTACTTC
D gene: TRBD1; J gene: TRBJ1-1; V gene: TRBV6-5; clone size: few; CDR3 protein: CASSGRDRLNTEAFF; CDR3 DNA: TGTGCCAGCAGTGGGCGGGACAGACTGAACACTGAAGCTTTCTTT
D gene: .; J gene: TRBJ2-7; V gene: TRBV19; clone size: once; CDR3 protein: CASSESYEQYF; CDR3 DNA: TGTGCCAGTAGTGAGAGCTACGAGCAGTACTTC
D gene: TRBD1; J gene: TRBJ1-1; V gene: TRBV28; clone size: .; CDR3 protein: CASKQGDTEAFF; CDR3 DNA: TGTGCCAGCAAACAGGGGGACACTGAAGCTTTCTTT
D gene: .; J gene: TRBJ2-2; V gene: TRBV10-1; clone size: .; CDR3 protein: CASQWTLGSGELFF; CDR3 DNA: TGCGCCAGCCAGTGGACCTTGGGGAGCGGGGAGCTGTTTTTT
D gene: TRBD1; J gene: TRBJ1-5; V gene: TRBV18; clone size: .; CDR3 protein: CASSSQTGLGNQPQHF; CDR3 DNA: TGTGCCAGCTCATCTCAGACAGGGTTGGGCAATCAGCCCCAGCATTTT
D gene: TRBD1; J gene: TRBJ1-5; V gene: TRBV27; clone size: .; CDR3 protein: CASRRTGGPQPQHF; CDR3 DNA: TGTGCCAGCAGACGGACAGGGGGCCCTCAGCCCCAGCATTTT
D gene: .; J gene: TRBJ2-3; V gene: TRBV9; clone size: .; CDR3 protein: CASSVGNRGTDTQYF; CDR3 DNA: TGTGCCAGCAGCGTTGGGAACAGGGGCACAGATACGCAGTATTTT
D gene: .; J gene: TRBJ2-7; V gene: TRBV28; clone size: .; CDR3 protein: CASSSSGAGDTYEQYF; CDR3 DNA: TGTGCCAGCAGTTCCTCCGGGGCGGGGGACACCTACGAGCAGTACTTC
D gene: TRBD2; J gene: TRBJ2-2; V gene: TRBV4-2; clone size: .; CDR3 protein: CASSPLAGGTGELFF; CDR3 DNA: TGTGCCAGCAGCCCGCTGGCGGGAGGTACCGGGGAGCTGTTTTTT
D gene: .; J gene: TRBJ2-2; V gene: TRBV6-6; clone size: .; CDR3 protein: CASSYRDIGGELFF; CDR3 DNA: TGTGCCAGCAGTTATAGGGACATTGGCGGGGAGCTGTTTTTT
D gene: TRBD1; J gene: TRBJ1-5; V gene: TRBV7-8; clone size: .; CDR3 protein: CASSLGRGLGQPQHF; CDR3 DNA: TGTGCCAGCAGCTTGGGCAGGGGGCTAGGTCAGCCCCAGCATTTT
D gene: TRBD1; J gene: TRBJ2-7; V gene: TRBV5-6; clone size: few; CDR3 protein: CASSIRGLYEQYF; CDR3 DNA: TGTGCCAGCAGCATCAGGGGGCTCTACGAGCAGTACTTC
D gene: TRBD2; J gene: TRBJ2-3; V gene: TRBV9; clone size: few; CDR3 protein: CASSILAGGPPDTQYF; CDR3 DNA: TGTGCCAGCAGCATCCTAGCGGGGGGGCCCCCAGATACGCAGTATTTT
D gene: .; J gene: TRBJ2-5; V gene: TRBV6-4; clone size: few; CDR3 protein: CASSVREQETQYF; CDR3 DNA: TGTGCCAGCAGTGTAAGGGAGCAAGAGACCCAGTACTTC
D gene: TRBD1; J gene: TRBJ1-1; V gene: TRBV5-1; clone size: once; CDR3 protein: CASIPTGTNTEAFF; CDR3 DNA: TGCGCCAGCATTCCGACAGGGACGAACACTGAAGCTTTCTTT
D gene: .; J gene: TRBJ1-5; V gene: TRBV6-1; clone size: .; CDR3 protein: CASTVSNQPQHF; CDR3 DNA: TGTGCCAGTACAGTGAGCAATCAGCCCCAGCATTTT
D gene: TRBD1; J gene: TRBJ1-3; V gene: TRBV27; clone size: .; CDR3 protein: CASSLDRVEGNTIYF; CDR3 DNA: TGTGCCAGCAGTTTAGACAGGGTAGAAGGAAACACCATATATTTT
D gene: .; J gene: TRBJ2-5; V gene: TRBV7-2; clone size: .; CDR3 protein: CASSYQGREQYF; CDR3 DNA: TGTGCCAGCAGCTACCAGGGGAGGGAGCAGTACTTC
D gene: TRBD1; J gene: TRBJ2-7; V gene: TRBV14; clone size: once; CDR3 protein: CASSPGQGPYEQYF; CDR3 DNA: TGTGCCAGCAGCCCGGGACAGGGCCCCTACGAGCAGTACTTC
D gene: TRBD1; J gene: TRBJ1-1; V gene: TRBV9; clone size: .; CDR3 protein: CASSAVDRGTEAFF; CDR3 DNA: TGTGCCAGCAGCGCGGTTGACAGGGGCACTGAAGCTTTCTTT
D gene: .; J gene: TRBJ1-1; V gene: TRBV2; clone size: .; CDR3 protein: CASKVSGITEAFF; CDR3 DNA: TGTGCCAGCAAGGTCTCAGGTATCACTGAAGCTTTCTTT
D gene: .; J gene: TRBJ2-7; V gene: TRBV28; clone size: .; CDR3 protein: CASSLLTGRTDEQYF; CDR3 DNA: TGTGCCAGCAGTTTATTAACAGGGCGCACGGATGAGCAGTACTTC
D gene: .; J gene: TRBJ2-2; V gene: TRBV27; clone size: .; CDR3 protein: CASSASRNGELFF; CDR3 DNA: TGTGCCAGCAGTGCCTCGAGGAACGGGGAGCTGTTTTTT
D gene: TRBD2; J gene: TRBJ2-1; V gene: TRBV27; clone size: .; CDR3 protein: CASRPLSGSSYNEQFF; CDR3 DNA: TGTGCCAGCAGGCCTCTTAGCGGGAGCTCCTACAATGAGCAGTTCTTC
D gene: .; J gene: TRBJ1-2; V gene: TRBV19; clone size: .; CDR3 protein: CASSISLRSGATYGYTF; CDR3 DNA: TGTGCCAGTAGTATTTCCCTAAGAAGCGGGGCCACCTATGGCTACACCTTC
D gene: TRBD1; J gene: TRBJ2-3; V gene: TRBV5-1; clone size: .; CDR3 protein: CASRRVGQLTDTQYF; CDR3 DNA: TGCGCCAGCAGAAGAGTGGGACAGCTCACAGATACGCAGTATTTT
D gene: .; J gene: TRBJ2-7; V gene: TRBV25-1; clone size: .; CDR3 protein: CASSEGRTSRAEQYF; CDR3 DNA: TGTGCCAGCAGTGAAGGCCGGACTTCTCGAGCCGAGCAGTACTTC
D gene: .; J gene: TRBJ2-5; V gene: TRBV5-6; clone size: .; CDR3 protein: CAGSPQGYETQYF; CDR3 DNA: TGTGCCGGCAGCCCTCAGGGTTACGAGACCCAGTACTTC
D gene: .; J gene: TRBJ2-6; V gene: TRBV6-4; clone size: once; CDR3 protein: CASSEEPSGANVLTF; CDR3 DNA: TGTGCCAGCAGTGAAGAGCCCTCTGGGGCCAACGTCCTGACTTTC